The 18 T cell receptor beta chains presented below share a single source sample, sequenced in a study of T cell responses to AZD1222 COVID-19 vaccine (TCRdb year 2021). Library prep was done by the immunoSEQ multiplex PCR assay. TCRdb carries this immuneACCESS record with in-frame sequences only. Its versions omit some clonotypes, under half of them owing to an unresolved V gene in the studies checked, with the rest unexplained. For this sample the table gives tens of thousands of clones, of which 65% to 90% were detected only once. Of the sample, approximately 19% is held by the ten largest clones. The time point label of this sample denotes: baseline before first vaccination. Sequencing was performed on peripheral blood, taken on day 0 of AZD1222 vaccination. The receptor set was obtained from an adult in good health.

The chain has TRBV5-5 and TRBJ2-7; D gene uncertain. Germline assignment: CDR1 SGHKS and CDR2 YYEKEE (reference sequence). The CDR3 extends over 15 amino acids. Trimming stripped 4 bases from V and 2 bases from J, with 16 bases between. CDR3 sequence reads: CASSLDIAPAYEQYF. The CDR3, as DNA: TGTGCCAGCAGCCTAGACATAGCCCCGGCCTACGAGCAGTACTTC.

This clone was recorded once. The chain couples TRBV4-1 to TRBJ1-3, with 9 nucleotides matching TRBD1. The CDR3 runs 18 residues. Germline V gene lookup returns CDR1 MGHRA and CDR2 YSYEKL. Germline trimming cut 3 bases from V and 3 bases from J; bases unmatched to any gene: 12. This CDR3 reads CASSQPPGQGAGGNTIYF. The CDR3 DNA sequence: TGCGCCAGCAGCCAGCCACCGGGACAGGGTGCGGGTGGAAACACCATATATTTT.

The CDR3 is CASTKHPLRDPNSPLHF. Here the CDR3 DNA reads TGTGCCAGCACCAAACATCCTCTTAGGGACCCTAATTCACCCCTCCACTTT. V gene TRBV7-9 combines with J gene TRBJ1-6; D might be TRBD1 (5 bases). This CDR3 comprises 17 residues. The germline CDR1 and CDR2 sequences are SEHNR and FQNEAQ (reference sequence). Between the trimmed V and J ends, which lost 7 bases and 6 bases, there was a span of 22 bases.

The chain employs TRBV19 and TRBJ1-2; D is perhaps TRBD1 (6 bases). Trimming pared 11 bases from V and 3 bases from J, leaving 19 bases between. The CDR3 totals 14 residues. CDR1 is LNHDA and CDR2 is SQIVND in the germline V gene (reference sequence). CDR3 bases: TGTGCCGGGAGCCCGACAGGACTCTACTATGGCTACACCTTC. It specifies CAGSPTGLYYGYTF. Full variable domain (outside the CDR3, taken from reference TRBV19 and TRBJ1-2): DGGITQSPKYLFRKEGQNVTLSCEQNLNHDAMYWYRQDPGQGLRLIYYSQIVNDFQKGDIAEGYSVSREKKESFPLTVTSAQKNPTAFYLCAGSPTGLYYGYTFGSGTRLTVV.

This chain links TRBV6-1 with TRBJ1-3; D is ambiguous. Trimming took 1 base from V and 3 from J, leaving 7 bases between them. Germline CDR1 MNHNS, CDR2 SASEGT. The CDR3 runs 14 residues. CDR3 in DNA: TGTGCCAGCAGTGAAGGAAATGATGGAAACACCATATATTTT. Its protein product is CASSEGNDGNTIYF.

The rearrangement joins TRBV3-1 (or the pseudogene TRBV3-2) to TRBJ1-1; 8 nucleotides agree with TRBD1. The J segment lost 5 bases and the V segment lost 1 base, leaving 6 bases of the junction unmatched. The CDR3 runs to 15 residues. The germline V gene encodes CDR1 LGHDT and CDR2 YNNKEL (reference sequence). CDR3: CASSQGTGTGTEAFF. The DNA for the CDR3 is TGTGCCAGCAGCCAAGGGACAGGGACGGGGACTGAAGCTTTCTTT.

V and J are TRBV5-1 and TRBJ1-1; unclear D gene. Germline V lookup: CDR1 SGHRS, CDR2 YFSETQ. This CDR3 is 14 amino acids long. Trimming cost V 4 bases and J 1 base, with 11 bases left between them. The CDR3 region is CASSDRQQNTEAFF. For the CDR3, the DNA is TGCGCCAGCAGCGACCGGCAGCAGAACACTGAAGCTTTCTTT. The full variable domain, its missing parts supplied by reference TRBV5-1 and TRBJ1-1, is KAGVTQTPRYLIKTRGQQVTLSCSPISGHRSVSWYQQTPGQGLQFLFEYFSETQRNKGNFPGRFSGRQFSNSRSEMNVSTLELGDSALYLCASSDRQQNTEAFFGQGTRLTVV.

This clone was recorded once. The chain recombines TRBV9 with TRBJ1-6; 7 bases fit TRBD1. CDR1 and CDR2 from the germline V gene are SGDLS and YYNGEE. Germline trimming cut 0 bases from V and 6 bases from J; bases unmatched to any gene: 9. This CDR3 is 17 amino acids long. The CDR3, as DNA: TGTGCCAGCAGCGTAGCGGACAGGCCGACCTTTAATTCACCCCTCCACTTT. Residues: CASSVADRPTFNSPLHF.

The V gene is TRBV29-1, the J gene TRBJ1-2, with D possibly TRBD1 on 5 matching bases. The V gene lost 4 bases and the J gene lost 6 bases, with 21 bases spanning the gap. CDR3 size: 15 residues. The germline V gene has CDR1 SQVTM and CDR2 ANQGSEA. Here the CDR3 DNA reads TGCAGCGTTGTAGGCAGGGTAGGAGGTCTGAATGGCTACACCTTC. Protein sequence: CSVVGRVGGLNGYTF. The complete variable domain, with remaining parts taken from reference TRBV29-1 and TRBJ1-2, reads SAVISQKPSRDICQRGTSLTIQCQVDSQVTMMFWYRQQPGQSLTLIATANQGSEATYESGFVIDKFPISRPNLTFSTLTVSNMSPEDSSIYLCSVVGRVGGLNGYTFGSGTRLTVV.

This clone showed up just a few times. The chain recombines TRBV7-8 with TRBJ1-2, with D possibly TRBD1 on 5 matching bases. Deletions cut 0 bases from V and 3 bases from J, with 5 bases between. Per the germline V gene, CDR1 is SGHVS and CDR2 is FQNEAQ. The CDR3 covers 13 residues. The CDR3 sequence is CASSLAGDYGYTF. The CDR3 DNA is TGTGCCAGCAGCTTAGCGGGGGACTATGGCTACACCTTC.

This clone has a handful of counts. Other DNA sequences in the same sample also yield this CDR3. The rearrangement uses TRBV12-3 or TRBV12-4 and TRBJ1-1, with a weak D call TRBD1 (6 bases). Trimming stripped 3 bases from V and 5 bases from J, with 10 bases between. CDR3 length: 13 residues. CDR3 region: CASSFQGSTEAFF. The CDR3, as DNA: TGTGCCAGCAGTTTTCAGGGGAGTACTGAAGCTTTCTTT.

The rearrangement joins TRBV2 to TRBJ2-2, with TRBD1 identical over 7 bases. This CDR3 has 16 amino acids. Germline CDR1 reads SNHLY; CDR2 reads FYNNEI. V was pared by 0 bases and J by 5 bases, with 6 bases of the junction left unmatched. CDR3 amino acids: CASSEAKGQNTGELFF. In DNA form, the CDR3 reads TGTGCCAGCAGTGAAGCGAAGGGACAGAATACCGGGGAGCTGTTTTTT.

This clone came up a few times. The chain links TRBV11-2 to TRBJ2-7; a possible D gene is TRBD2 (6 bases). The V and J ends lost 1 base and 3 bases respectively, with 13 bases between them. This CDR3 region has 15 residues. Germline lookup yields CDR1 SGHAT and CDR2 FQNNGV. The CDR3, as DNA: TGTGCCAGCAGCTTAGTGTGGGGGGTGAACTACGAGCAGTACTTC. Translated, it gives CASSLVWGVNYEQYF.

The rearrangement links TRBV13 to TRBJ2-3; 11 nucleotides align to TRBD2. J lost 1 base, V lost 2 bases, and 8 bases had no gene match. Per germline, CDR1 PRHDT and CDR2 FYEKMQ (reference sequence). The CDR3 is 18 amino acids. The CDR3 reads CASSLLAGGPFGTDTQYF. The DNA of the CDR3 is TGTGCCAGCAGCTTACTAGCGGGGGGCCCATTCGGCACAGATACGCAGTATTTT.

The J gene is TRBJ2-2, the V gene TRBV6-1, with 7 bases aligning to TRBD1. The CDR3 has 14 amino acids. Germline V CDR1 and CDR2: MNHNS, SASEGT. The junction had 3 bases not matched to a gene; V was cut back by 6 bases and J by 2 bases. The CDR3 region has the DNA TGTGCCAGCAGACAGGGGCGTAACACCGGGGAGCTGTTTTTT. This encodes CASRQGRNTGELFF.

This clone came up once. The chain combines TRBV27 with TRBJ1-2, with a possible D match to TRBD1 (6 bases). There are 14 residues in the CDR3. Trimming removed 6 bases at V and 3 bases at J, with 14 bases between. Germline values: CDR1 MNHEY, CDR2 SMNVEV (reference sequence). The CDR3 sequence is CASRPRGGYYGYTF. For the CDR3, the DNA is TGTGCCAGCAGGCCCAGGGGTGGGTACTATGGCTACACCTTC.

V gene TRBV5-1 combines with J gene TRBJ2-5; 9 bases are shared with TRBD2. The trim removed 0 bases at V and 1 base at J, leaving 7 bases unmatched. The CDR3 is 17 amino acids. The V gene's germline CDR1 is SGHRS and CDR2 YFSETQ. CDR3 DNA sequence: TGCGCCAGCAGCTTGGGTGGTAGCGGGGGACCCCAAGAGACCCAGTACTTC. It specifies CASSLGGSGGPQETQYF.

J is TRBJ2-1 and V is TRBV19, with 10 bases lining up with TRBD2. Germline CDR1 LNHDA, CDR2 SQIVND (reference sequence). The CDR3 loop spans 16 amino acids. V was pared by 4 bases and J by 6 bases, with 9 bases of the junction left unmatched. The CDR3 protein is CASSRPSGGSGNEQFF. CDR3 in DNA: TGTGCCAGTAGTAGACCTAGCGGGGGCTCGGGCAATGAGCAGTTCTTC.